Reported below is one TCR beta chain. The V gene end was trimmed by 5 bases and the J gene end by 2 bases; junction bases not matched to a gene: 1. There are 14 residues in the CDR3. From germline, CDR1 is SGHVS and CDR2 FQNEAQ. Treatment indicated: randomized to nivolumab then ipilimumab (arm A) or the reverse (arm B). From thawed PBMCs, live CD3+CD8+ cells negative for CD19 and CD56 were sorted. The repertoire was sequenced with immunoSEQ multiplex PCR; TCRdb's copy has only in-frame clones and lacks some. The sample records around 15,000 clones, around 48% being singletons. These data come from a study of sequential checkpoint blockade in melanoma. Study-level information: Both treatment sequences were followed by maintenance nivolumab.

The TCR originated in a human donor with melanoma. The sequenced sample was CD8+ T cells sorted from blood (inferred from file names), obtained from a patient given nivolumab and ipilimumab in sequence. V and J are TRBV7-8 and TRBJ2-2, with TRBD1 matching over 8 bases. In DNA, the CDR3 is TGTGCCAGCAGCGGACAGGGAAACACCGGGGAGCTGTTTTTT. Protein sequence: CASSGQGNTGELFF. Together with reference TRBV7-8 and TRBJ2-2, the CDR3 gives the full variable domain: GAGVSQSPRYKVAKRGQDVALRCDPISGHVSLFWYQQALGQGPEFLTYFQNEAQLDKSGLPSDRFFAERPEGSVSTLKIQRTQQEDSAVYLCASSGQGNTGELFFGEGSRLTVL.